This T cell receptor (beta chain) came from a study of immune characterization of retroperitoneal liposarcoma. CDR3 size: 15 residues. Germline CDR1 is MNHNS and CDR2 is SASEGT. TCRdb passed the PCR reads through MiXCR, listing each CDR3 protein once. The table includes 8,200 or so distinct CDR3 sequences, over 40% detected once. In this sample, this clonotype is large. Input material: tumor tissue. The genes are TRBV6-1 and TRBJ2-1; a weak D match, TRBD1 (5 bases). Near its end, the DNA agrees better with TRBJ2-7, so the J call may be wrong. This receptor was identified in a male donor with retroperitoneal liposarcoma. CDR3: CASSALEGVPYEQYF. DNA for the CDR3: TGTGCCAGCAGTGCCTTAGAAGGGGTCCCCTACGAGCAGTACTTC.